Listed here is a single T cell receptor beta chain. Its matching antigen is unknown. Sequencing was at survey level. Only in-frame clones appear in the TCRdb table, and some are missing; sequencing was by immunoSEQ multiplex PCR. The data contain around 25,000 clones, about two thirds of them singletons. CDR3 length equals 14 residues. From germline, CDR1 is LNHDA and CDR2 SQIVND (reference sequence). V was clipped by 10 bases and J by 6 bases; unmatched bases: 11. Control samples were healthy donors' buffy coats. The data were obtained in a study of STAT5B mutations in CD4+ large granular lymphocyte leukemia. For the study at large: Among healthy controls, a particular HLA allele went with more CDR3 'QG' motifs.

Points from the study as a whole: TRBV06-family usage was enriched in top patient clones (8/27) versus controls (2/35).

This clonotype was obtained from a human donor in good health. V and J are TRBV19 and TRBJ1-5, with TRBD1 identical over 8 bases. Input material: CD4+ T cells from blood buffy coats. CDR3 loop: CAKTRQGAGQPQHF. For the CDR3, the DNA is TGTGCCAAGACACGGCAGGGGGCTGGTCAGCCCCAGCATTTT. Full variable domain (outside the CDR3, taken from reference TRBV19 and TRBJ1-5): DGGITQSPKYLFRKEGQNVTLSCEQNLNHDAMYWYRQDPGQGLRLIYYSQIVNDFQKGDIAEGYSVSREKKESFPLTVTSAQKNPTAFYLCAKTRQGAGQPQHFGDGTRLSIL.